Following are 27 T cell receptor beta chains from one sample sequenced in a study of T cells after yellow fever vaccination. TCRdb reprocessed the 5' RACE reads via MiXCR and lists one record per CDR3 protein. Of 360,000 or so distinct CDR3 sequences listed, about 9.9% are singletons. The sample was PBMCs, taken on the day of the first yellow fever vaccination. The receptor source for this set is a man aged 18 to 35 who received the YFV17D yellow fever vaccine.

J is TRBJ2-7 and V is TRBV27; D ambiguous. CDR1 is MNHEY and CDR2 is SMNVEV in the germline V gene (reference sequence). Trimming removed 4 bases from V and 0 bases from J, with 13 bases in between. This CDR3 is built from 15 residues. The CDR3 region is CASSWYGSSSYEQYF. CDR3 DNA: TGTGCCAGCAGTTGGTACGGGTCATCCTCCTACGAGCAGTACTTC.

This chain joins TRBV27 and TRBJ2-7; no definite D call. Per the germline V gene, CDR1 is MNHEY and CDR2 is SMNVEV (reference sequence). The CDR3 consists of 14 residues. Trimming pared 2 bases from V and 0 bases from J, leaving 8 bases between. The CDR3 coding sequence is TGTGCCAGCAGTTTAAAGGCGAACTCCTACGAGCAGTACTTC. It specifies CASSLKANSYEQYF.

The chain recombines TRBV24-1 with TRBJ1-1; 9 nucleotides align to TRBD1. Per the germline V gene, CDR1 is KGHDR and CDR2 is SFDVKD. V shed 7 bases and J 5 bases; nucleotides not matched to a gene: 4. The CDR3 sequence is 13 residues long. CDR3 protein: CATRDRGRTEAFF. The CDR3 DNA follows: TGTGCCACCAGGGACAGGGGACGAACTGAAGCTTTCTTT.

Comment on this clonotype: At one end the junction does not follow the germline gene, possibly because of a read error. V usage is TRBV5-1 and J usage is TRBJ2-1; no clear D. Germline V gives CDR1 SGHRS, CDR2 YFSETQ. This CDR3 region has 16 residues. For the CDR3, the DNA is TGCGCCAGCAGCTTGGAGGCCAGGAGCTCCTACAATGAGGAGTTCTTC. Translated, it gives CASSLEARSSYNEEFF.

About this clonotype itself: A read error is possible here, since a much larger clone lies one base away. Written as DNA, the CDR3 is TGTTCCGGAAGTGGGGACTCTGGGGCCAACGTCCTGACTTTC. Translated, it gives CSGSGDSGANVLTF. The chain carries TRBV7-2 and TRBJ2-6; D not resolved. CDR3 length equals 14 residues. The germline gives CDR1 SGHTA, CDR2 FQGNSA.

The chain is built from TRBV19 and TRBJ2-3, with D unclear. This CDR3 has 14 residues. V was pared by 6 bases and J by 0 bases, with 10 bases between. Germline-derived CDR1 and CDR2 are LNHDA and SQIVND (reference sequence). The CDR3 bases are TGTGCCAGTAGGAACGGACCTAGCACAGATACGCAGTATTTT. Its translation: CASRNGPSTDTQYF.

This clonotype was observed a few times. In DNA, the CDR3 is TGTGCCAGCAGCCAGTCTGCCGGGACCAACAGGGGTGAGCAGTTCTTC. Its translation: CASSQSAGTNRGEQFF. The J gene is TRBJ2-1, the V gene TRBV11-2; 7 nucleotides line up with TRBD1. The ends lost 5 bases at V and 9 bases at J; junction bases unmatched: 16. The V gene's germline CDR1 is SGHAT and CDR2 FQNNGV. This CDR3 is built from 16 residues.

This clonotype was found a few times. The V and J genes are TRBV29-1 and TRBJ2-7; tentatively, D is TRBD2 (5 bases). Germline CDR1 SQVTM, CDR2 ANQGSEA. The CDR3 covers 14 residues. Between the trimmed V and J ends, which lost 4 bases and 3 bases, there was a span of 16 bases. DNA for the CDR3: TGCAGCGTTGTGGGATTCCCGGGGAGCTACGAGCAGTACTTC. It translates to CSVVGFPGSYEQYF.

In this sample, this clonotype turned up a few times. The chain couples TRBV5-1 to TRBJ1-1; a possible D gene is TRBD1 (5 bases). V dropped 6 bases and J dropped 0 bases, with 15 bases sitting between them. This CDR3 spans 15 amino acids. The germline CDR1 and CDR2 sequences are SGHRS and YFSETQ. CDR3 loop: CASTWTTDMNTEAFF. In DNA form, the CDR3 reads TGCGCCAGCACATGGACAACTGACATGAACACTGAAGCTTTCTTT.

The table lists this clonotype with a few counts. This chain connects TRBV9 to TRBJ1-5, with TRBD1 as a possible D gene (5 bases). From germline, CDR1 is SGDLS and CDR2 YYNGEE. Trimming took 3 bases from V and 1 from J, leaving 8 bases between them. CDR3 length: 14 amino acids. The CDR3 region is CASSAGASNQPQHF. Here the CDR3 DNA reads TGTGCCAGCAGCGCCGGGGCAAGCAATCAGCCCCAGCATTTT.

About this clonotype itself: A much larger clone is a single base away; this may be a read error. The chain joins TRBV5-6 to TRBJ2-7; the D is unclear. CDR3 length: 14 residues. V lost 4 bases and J lost 2, with 13 bases in between. Germline CDR1 SGHDT, CDR2 YYEEEE. The CDR3, as DNA: TGTGCCAGCAGCCTCCGCGAGGTCCCCTACGAGCAGTACTTC. Translation: CASSLREVPYEQYF. The whole variable domain, filled in from reference TRBV5-6 and TRBJ2-7, reads DAGVTQSPTHLIKTRGQQVTLRCSPKSGHDTVSWYQQALGQGPQFIFQYYEEEERQRGNFPDRFSGHQFPNYSSELNVNALLLGDSALYLCASSLREVPYEQYFGPGTRLTVT.

This chain joins TRBV5-4 and TRBJ2-2; D is uncertain. The CDR3 contains 15 residues. Germline CDR1 is SGHNT and CDR2 is YYREEE (reference sequence). Trimming pared 4 bases from V and 3 bases from J, leaving 13 bases between. The CDR3 region has the DNA TGTGCCAGCAGCGTGGACCCCCTCGACACCGGGGAGCTGTTTTTT. Translation gives CASSVDPLDTGELFF.

The genes are TRBV20-1 and TRBJ1-1; D is unresolved. Between the trimmed V and J ends, which lost 2 bases and 4 bases, there was a span of 8 bases. CDR3 size: 12 residues. Per germline, CDR1 DFQATT and CDR2 SNEGSKA (reference sequence). CDR3 in amino acids: CSARRGTTEAFF. In DNA form, the CDR3 reads TGCAGTGCTAGACGGGGTACCACTGAAGCTTTCTTT.

This clonotype showed up many times. DNA for the CDR3: TGCGCCAGCAGCTTGGCAGGACAGAACACTGAAGCTTTCTTT. Translation gives CASSLAGQNTEAFF. The gene calls are TRBV5-1 and TRBJ1-1, with a tentative D call TRBD1 (5 bases). The CDR3 is 14 residues long. The germline V gene encodes CDR1 SGHRS and CDR2 YFSETQ. Trimming left V 0 bases short and J 1 base short, with 7 bases between.

V gene TRBV5-6 combines with J gene TRBJ2-7; D tentatively reads TRBD1 or TRBD2 (5 bases each). The CDR3 is 14 residues long. Trimming cost V 1 base and J 6 bases, with 14 bases left between them. Germline V gene data show CDR1 as SGHDT and CDR2 as YYEEEE. CDR3 sequence: CASSLRGLVFEQYF. CDR3 coding DNA: TGTGCCAGCAGCTTGCGGGGCTTGGTGTTCGAGCAGTACTTC.

This clonotype was counted only a few times. The V gene is TRBV4-1, the J gene TRBJ2-7; D possibly matches TRBD1 or TRBD2 (5 bases each). This CDR3 has 15 residues. The V and J ends lost 4 bases and 0 bases respectively, with 13 bases between them. Per the germline V gene, CDR1 is MGHRA and CDR2 is YSYEKL. Here the CDR3 DNA reads TGCGCCAGCAGCCGAGGGACGGATAGCTCCTACGAGCAGTACTTC. Translation gives CASSRGTDSSYEQYF.

This clonotype was found a few times. The chain has TRBV11-2 and TRBJ2-3; unclear D gene. With 6 bases removed from V and 4 bases from J, the gap between germline ends came to 14 bases. Germline V gene sequence: CDR1 SGHAT, CDR2 FQNNGV. This CDR3 comprises 14 residues. DNA for the CDR3: TGTGCCAGCAGGAGTGGGGTGGCGGCAGATACGCAGTATTTT. It yields the protein CASRSGVAADTQYF.

In this sample, this clonotype turned up many times. J is TRBJ2-3 and V is TRBV6-2 or TRBV6-3, with D perhaps assigned TRBD1 or TRBD2 (5 bases each). The germline V gene has CDR1 MNHEY and CDR2 SVGEGT. The CDR3 is made up of 13 amino acids. Between the trimmed V and J ends, which lost 6 bases and 2 bases, there was a span of 9 bases. CDR3 sequence reads: CASRGTSTDTQYF. The CDR3 nucleotides are TGTGCCAGCAGGGGGACCTCCACAGATACGCAGTATTTT.

The chain is built from TRBV6-1 and TRBJ1-2; 12 nucleotides align to TRBD1. This CDR3 is 14 amino acids long. Trimming removed 4 bases from V and 8 bases from J; junction bases left unmatched: 5. Germline values: CDR1 MNHNS, CDR2 SASEGT. In DNA, the CDR3 is TGTGCCAGCAGTGTGGGACAGGGGGCGGGCGGCTACACCTTC. Translated, it gives CASSVGQGAGGYTF.

The rearrangement joins TRBV12-3 or TRBV12-4 to TRBJ2-7; a weak D match, TRBD2 (5 bases). This CDR3 region has 12 residues. The V and J ends lost 7 bases and 7 bases respectively, with 14 bases between them. The CDR3 here is CASTKAPGEQYF. CDR3 in DNA: TGTGCCAGCACTAAAGCCCCGGGGGAGCAGTACTTC.

This clonotype came up a few times. The J gene is TRBJ2-2, the V gene TRBV5-5; D may match TRBD1 or TRBD2 (5 bases each). The V end was cut by 4 bases, the J end by 1 base, with 14 bases between. This CDR3 has 16 amino acids. Germline V CDR1 and CDR2: SGHKS, YYEKEE (reference sequence). The CDR3 sequence is CASSGTGRGNTGELFF. CDR3 DNA: TGTGCCAGCAGCGGGACGGGCCGCGGGAACACCGGGGAGCTGTTTTTT.

The chain carries TRBV5-1 and TRBJ2-7; D is ambiguous. Trimming shortened V by 0 bases and J by 9 bases, and 13 bases separated the two germline ends. There are 13 residues in the CDR3. Germline lookup yields CDR1 SGHRS and CDR2 YFSETQ. CDR3 DNA sequence: TGCGCCAGCAGCTTGGGGCCTGAATTGGGGCAGTACTTC. Its protein is CASSLGPELGQYF. The full variable domain, completed using reference TRBV5-1 and TRBJ2-7, is KAGVTQTPRYLIKTRGQQVTLSCSPISGHRSVSWYQQTPGQGLQFLFEYFSETQRNKGNFPGRFSGRQFSNSRSEMNVSTLELGDSALYLCASSLGPELGQYFGPGTRLTVT.

V is TRBV7-2 and J is TRBJ2-1; the D is unclear. The CDR3 has 12 residues. Germline CDR1 reads SGHTA; CDR2 reads FQGNSA. Trimming shortened V by 1 base and J by 14 bases, and 12 bases separated the two germline ends. For the CDR3, the DNA is TGTGCCAGCAGCTTAGTATCCCCCAGGAAGTTCTTC. It specifies CASSLVSPRKFF.

This clonotype was counted a few times. The chain uses TRBV20-1 and TRBJ1-2, with D maybe TRBD1 (5 bases). Trimming pared 3 bases from V and 5 bases from J, leaving 13 bases between. The CDR3 contains 13 residues. Germline CDR1 is DFQATT and CDR2 is SNEGSKA (reference sequence). CDR3 nucleotide sequence: TGCAGTGCTAGTTTGACAGCTTTTTATGGCTACACCTTC. As protein: CSASLTAFYGYTF.

This clonotype appeared a few times. The chain uses TRBV4-2 and TRBJ2-7, with D tentatively TRBD2 (6 bases). The CDR3 loop spans 15 amino acids. The germline V and J ends were trimmed by 3 bases and 4 bases, with 16 bases remaining between them. The germline gives CDR1 LGHNA, CDR2 YNFKEQ. The CDR3 sequence: CASSHGTPKKYEQYF. The CDR3 region has the DNA TGTGCCAGCAGCCACGGGACTCCAAAAAAGTACGAGCAGTACTTC.

The chain joins TRBV10-2 to TRBJ1-6; D is unresolved. The CDR3 length is 15 residues. Germline V lookup: CDR1 WSHSY, CDR2 SAAADI. V was clipped by 2 bases and J by 8 bases, with 13 bases between them. This chain's CDR3 is CASSETGSRYSPLHF. Written as DNA, the CDR3 is TGCGCCAGCAGTGAGACGGGAAGTCGTTATTCACCCCTCCACTTT.

This clonotype was picked up a small number of times. The chain recombines TRBV15 with TRBJ2-3; 7 nucleotides agree with TRBD2. There are 16 residues in the CDR3. The trim removed 3 bases at V and 0 bases at J, leaving 6 bases unmatched. Germline V gene lookup returns CDR1 LNHNV and CDR2 YYDKDF (reference sequence). CDR3 sequence reads: CATSSRLALSTDTQYF. CDR3 sequence (DNA): TGTGCCACCAGCAGCCGACTAGCACTAAGCACAGATACGCAGTATTTT. Full variable domain (missing parts from reference TRBV15 and TRBJ2-3): DAMVIQNPRYQVTQFGKPVTLSCSQTLNHNVMYWYQQKSSQAPKLLFHYYDKDFNNEADTPDNFQSRRPNTSFCFLDIRSPGLGDTAMYLCATSSRLALSTDTQYFGPGTRLTVL.